A single sample is the source of the 18 T cell receptor beta chains below, sequenced in a study of PD-L1 blockade in urothelial cancer. Time point meaning: pretreatment peripheral blood. Measured with immunoSEQ multiplex PCR; TCRdb has only the in-frame clones, and not every one. The sample contains fewer than 60,000 clones, about 86% of which appear only once. The sample consisted of PBMCs, taken around atezolizumab (anti-PD-L1) treatment. The receptors originated from a man between 65 and 85 years old with urothelial cancer.

The rearrangement links TRBV2 to TRBJ2-2; 7 bases line up with TRBD1. V was pared by 4 bases and J by 6 bases, with 11 bases of the junction left unmatched. The CDR3 runs 16 residues. Looked up from germline, CDR1 is SNHLY and CDR2 is FYNNEI. CDR3 loop: CASSGTGGPGAGELFF. CDR3 DNA: TGTGCCAGCAGTGGGACAGGTGGCCCAGGGGCCGGGGAGCTGTTTTTT.

The chain has TRBV4-1 and TRBJ2-1, with TRBD2 identical over 10 bases. The CDR3 contains 17 residues. Germline assignment: CDR1 MGHRA and CDR2 YSYEKL. Germline trimming cut 5 bases from V and 1 base from J; bases unmatched to any gene: 8. CDR3 coding DNA: TGCGCCAGCAGCGGACCTTTAGCGGGAGGATCCTACAATGAGCAGTTCTTC. Residues: CASSGPLAGGSYNEQFF.

The chain couples TRBV4-2 to TRBJ2-2, with TRBD2 identical over 9 bases. The CDR3 sequence is 18 residues long. V gave up 0 bases and J gave up 7 bases; unmatched junction bases: 12. Looked up from germline, CDR1 is LGHNA and CDR2 is YNFKEQ. CDR3 DNA: TGTGCCAGCAGCCAAGATGGAGGCGGCGGGAGGGGCGGCGGGGAGCTGTTTTTT. Its translation is CASSQDGGGGRGGGELFF.

The chain joins TRBV7-9 to TRBJ1-1; 8 nucleotides agree with TRBD1. V shed 5 bases, J shed 5 bases, and the junction held 7 bases outside the gene matches. This CDR3 has 14 residues. Germline V lookup: CDR1 SEHNR, CDR2 FQNEAQ (reference sequence). The CDR3 region has the DNA TGTGCCAGCAGCAGGCAGGGGGCGGGAACTGAAGCTTTCTTT. This sequence encodes CASSRQGAGTEAFF.

The J gene is TRBJ2-5, the V gene TRBV7-2, with D perhaps TRBD2 (6 bases). Trimming cost V 5 bases and J 5 bases, with 18 bases left between them. This CDR3 is 15 amino acids long. Germline V CDR1 and CDR2: SGHTA, FQGNSA. The CDR3 DNA reads TGTGCCAGCAGCCAACAGAGCCTAGCGCGGGAGACCCAGTACTTC. Its translation is CASSQQSLARETQYF.

The V and J genes are TRBV2 and TRBJ2-5, with 14 bases that match TRBD2. V shed 11 bases and J 2 bases; nucleotides not matched to a gene: 7. This CDR3 contains 15 residues. The germline gives CDR1 SNHLY, CDR2 FYNNEI. CDR3 region: CASGTSGGIQETQYF. For the CDR3, the DNA is TGTGCCTCCGGGACTAGCGGGGGAATTCAAGAGACCCAGTACTTC.

V usage is TRBV5-6 and J usage is TRBJ2-1; 7 nucleotides agree with TRBD2. Germline V lookup: CDR1 SGHDT, CDR2 YYEEEE. CDR3 length: 16 amino acids. The V gene end was trimmed by 3 bases and the J gene end by 5 bases; junction bases not matched to a gene: 11. The CDR3 loop reads CASSSPGGRAHNEQFF. Written as DNA, the CDR3 is TGTGCCAGCAGCTCACCCGGGGGGAGGGCCCACAATGAGCAGTTCTTC.

The chain combines TRBV29-1 with TRBJ1-1, with D unresolved. The CDR3 extends over 13 amino acids. Trimming removed 5 bases from V and 3 bases from J, with 13 bases in between. Germline assignment: CDR1 SQVTM and CDR2 ANQGSEA. The CDR3 nucleotides are TGCAGCGTTAGTGGAGTTCTAGACACTGAAGCTTTCTTT. Amino acids: CSVSGVLDTEAFF.

The DNA for the CDR3 is TGTGCCAGCAGCTTGTCAGAGAACACTGAAGCTTTCTTT. This sequence encodes CASSLSENTEAFF. The chain employs TRBV7-8 and TRBJ1-1, with no clear D. V shed 3 bases and J shed 1 base, with 6 bases lying between them. The CDR3 extends over 13 amino acids. Germline loops: CDR1 SGHVS, CDR2 FQNEAQ.

This clone was seen a handful of times. V is TRBV5-6 and J is TRBJ2-3, with D perhaps TRBD2 (7 bases). The ends were cut back, 2 bases at V and 3 bases at J, with 13 bases in the middle. This CDR3 comprises 15 residues. CDR1 SGHDT and CDR2 YYEEEE come from the germline V gene. The CDR3 DNA sequence: TGTGCCAGCAGCTTTAGAGGGAGGGGGACAGATACGCAGTATTTT. Encoded protein: CASSFRGRGTDTQYF.

The chain carries TRBV15 and TRBJ2-7; TRBD2 is a possible D gene (7 bases). This CDR3 is built from 17 residues. From germline, CDR1 is LNHNV and CDR2 YYDKDF (reference sequence). Trimming removed 0 bases from V and 6 bases from J, with 21 bases in between. This CDR3 is CATSRDPWGGRDSEQYF. CDR3 sequence (DNA): TGTGCCACCAGCAGAGATCCCTGGGGGGGCAGAGATTCCGAGCAGTACTTC.

This clone has just one count. The V and J genes are TRBV28 and TRBJ2-3; TRBD2 is a possible D gene (5 bases). Per germline, CDR1 MDHEN and CDR2 SYDVKM. CDR3 length: 15 amino acids. Trimming left V 4 bases short and J 2 bases short, with 13 bases between. CDR3 sequence: CASSYGGLYTDTQYF. The CDR3, as DNA: TGTGCCAGCAGTTATGGAGGACTCTACACAGATACGCAGTATTTT.

The chain recombines TRBV30 with TRBJ2-3; 12 nucleotides match TRBD2. J gave up 4 bases and V 0 bases, and 5 bases lay outside the gene matches. The CDR3 sequence is 16 residues long. Looked up from germline, CDR1 is GTSNPN and CDR2 is SVGIG (reference sequence). CDR3 protein: CAWSVLAGGRADTQYF. The CDR3 DNA is TGTGCCTGGAGTGTACTAGCGGGGGGAAGAGCAGATACGCAGTATTTT.

This clone was counted once. This chain joins TRBV28 and TRBJ2-6, with 9 nucleotides matching TRBD1. The V segment lost 6 bases and the J segment 0 bases; nucleotides outside the gene matches: 3. Germline loops: CDR1 MDHEN, CDR2 SYDVKM. CDR3 length: 16 amino acids. CDR3 residues: CASRGQGYSGANVLTF. In DNA, the CDR3 is TGTGCCAGCAGGGGACAGGGTTACTCTGGGGCCAACGTCCTGACTTTC. The whole variable domain, remainder taken from reference TRBV28 and TRBJ2-6, is DVKVTQSSRYLVKRTGEKVFLECVQDMDHENMFWYRQDPGLGLRLIYFSYDVKMKEKGDIPEGYSVSREKKERFSLILESASTNQTSMYLCASRGQGYSGANVLTFGAGSRLTVL.

This clone occurred a few times. The chain has TRBV6-5 and TRBJ2-4; 9 bases fit TRBD1. The CDR3 length is 16 residues. The V gene end was trimmed by 4 bases and the J gene end by 1 base; junction bases not matched to a gene: 5. The V gene's germline CDR1 is MNHEY and CDR2 SVGAGI. CDR3 residues: CASSSQGARAKNIQYF. In nucleotides, the CDR3 is TGTGCCAGCAGTTCACAGGGGGCGAGGGCCAAAAACATTCAGTACTTC.

This chain joins TRBV28 and TRBJ2-2; TRBD2 matches at 8 bases. Trimming at V came to 7 bases and at J to 3 bases, leaving 10 bases not matched to a gene. CDR3 length equals 16 residues. CDR1 is MDHEN, CDR2 SYDVKM, per germline. CDR3 nucleotide sequence: TGTGCCAGCACCTCCGCTGGGCGGGGGGACACCGGGGAGCTGTTTTTT. Translating gives CASTSAGRGDTGELFF. Full variable domain (outside the CDR3, taken from reference TRBV28 and TRBJ2-2): DVKVTQSSRYLVKRTGEKVFLECVQDMDHENMFWYRQDPGLGLRLIYFSYDVKMKEKGDIPEGYSVSREKKERFSLILESASTNQTSMYLCASTSAGRGDTGELFFGEGSRLTVL.

CDR3 protein: CASSDGTGVDTQYF. As DNA, the CDR3 is TGCGCCAGCAGCGATGGGACAGGGGTAGATACGCAGTATTTT. The chain has TRBV5-1 and TRBJ2-3, with TRBD1 identical over 10 bases. Germline V gene sequence: CDR1 SGHRS, CDR2 YFSETQ. Unmatched junction bases numbered 4, after V lost 4 bases and J lost 5 bases. CDR3 length equals 14 residues.

V usage is TRBV7-9 and J usage is TRBJ2-3; the D gene is possibly TRBD1 (5 bases). The CDR3 spans 14 residues. Germline V gene lookup returns CDR1 SEHNR and CDR2 FQNEAQ (reference sequence). V lost 3 bases and J lost 2, with 9 bases in between. The CDR3, as DNA: TGTGCCAGCAGCTTGGGGCTAGTCACAGATACGCAGTATTTT. Translation gives CASSLGLVTDTQYF.